This T cell receptor (beta chain) originates from a study of cytomegalovirus exposure and HLA in healthy donors. With 60 Vbeta and 13 Jbeta primers, the PCR was carried out. The data were produced by immunoSEQ multiplex PCR, yet TCRdb's version contains in-frame clones alone and is incomplete. The sample lists hundreds of thousands of clones; 65% to 85% were seen once. CDR1 is SEHNR, CDR2 FQNEAQ, per germline (reference sequence). The junction had 9 bases not matched to a gene; V was cut back by 10 bases and J by 1 base. This CDR3 is built from 18 residues. General study findings and limits: Later, an analysis showed that TCR beta chains associated with HLA were more clonally expanded than others that were equally common. There were several of the most significant clusters that appeared linked to common viral pathogens in a later analysis.

Regarding this clone: The target antigen is unknown.

The chain carries TRBV7-9 and TRBJ2-2, with 16 bases lining up with TRBD2. This clonotype was obtained from a man aged 25-45 years in good health and CMV-seronegative. Specimen: PBMCs. CDR3 DNA: TGTGCCATCTCAGGGACTAGCGGGGGGGCCAAGAACACCGGGGAGCTGTTTTTT. Amino acids: CAISGTSGGAKNTGELFF. Combining the CDR3 with reference TRBV7-9 and TRBJ2-2 gives the whole variable domain DTGVSQNPRHKITKRGQNVTFRCDPISEHNRLYWYRQTLGQGPEFLTYFQNEAQLEKSRLLSDRFSAERPKGSFSTLEIQRTEQGDSAMYLCAISGTSGGAKNTGELFFGEGSRLTVL.